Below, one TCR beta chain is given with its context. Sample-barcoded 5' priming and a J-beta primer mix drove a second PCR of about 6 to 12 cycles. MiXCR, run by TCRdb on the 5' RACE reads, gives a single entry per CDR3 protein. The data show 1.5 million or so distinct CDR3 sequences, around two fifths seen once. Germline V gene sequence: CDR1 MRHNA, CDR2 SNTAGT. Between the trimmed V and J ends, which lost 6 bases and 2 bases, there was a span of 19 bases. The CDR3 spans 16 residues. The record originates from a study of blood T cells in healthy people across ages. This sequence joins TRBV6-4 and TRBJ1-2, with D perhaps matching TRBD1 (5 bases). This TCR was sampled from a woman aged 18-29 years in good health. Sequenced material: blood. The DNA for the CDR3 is TGTGCCAGCAGCCCCTCGGGGCCAGCGACGAACTATGGCTACACCTTC. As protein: CASSPSGPATNYGYTF.